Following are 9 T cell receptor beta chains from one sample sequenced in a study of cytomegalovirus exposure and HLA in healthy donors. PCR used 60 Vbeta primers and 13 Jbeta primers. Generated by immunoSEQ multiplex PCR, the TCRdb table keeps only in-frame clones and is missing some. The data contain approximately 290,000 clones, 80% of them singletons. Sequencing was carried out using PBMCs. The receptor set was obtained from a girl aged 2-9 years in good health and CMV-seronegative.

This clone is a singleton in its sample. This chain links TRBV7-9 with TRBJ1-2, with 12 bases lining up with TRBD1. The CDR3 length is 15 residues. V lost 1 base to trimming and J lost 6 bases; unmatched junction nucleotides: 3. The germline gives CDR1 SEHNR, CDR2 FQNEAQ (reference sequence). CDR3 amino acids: CASSLGGQGAHGYTF. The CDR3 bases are TGTGCCAGCAGCTTAGGGGGACAGGGGGCGCATGGCTACACCTTC. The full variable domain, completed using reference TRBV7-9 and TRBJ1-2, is DTGVSQNPRHKITKRGQNVTFRCDPISEHNRLYWYRQTLGQGPEFLTYFQNEAQLEKSRLLSDRFSAERPKGSFSTLEIQRTEQGDSAMYLCASSLGGQGAHGYTFGSGTRLTVV.

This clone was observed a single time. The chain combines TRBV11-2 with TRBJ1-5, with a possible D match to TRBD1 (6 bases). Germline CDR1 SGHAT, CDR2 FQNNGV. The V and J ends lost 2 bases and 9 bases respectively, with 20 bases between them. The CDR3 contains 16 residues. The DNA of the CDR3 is TGTGCCAGCAGCTTAAACCCCCCGGACAGCGCAGCGCCCCAGCATTTT. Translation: CASSLNPPDSAAPQHF.

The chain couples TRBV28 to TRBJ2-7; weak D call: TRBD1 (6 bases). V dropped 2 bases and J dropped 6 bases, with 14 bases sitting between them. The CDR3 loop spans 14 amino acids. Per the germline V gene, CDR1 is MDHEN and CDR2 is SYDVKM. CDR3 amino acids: CASSLGTFHGEQYF. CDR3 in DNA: TGTGCCAGCAGTTTAGGGACATTCCACGGCGAGCAGTACTTC.

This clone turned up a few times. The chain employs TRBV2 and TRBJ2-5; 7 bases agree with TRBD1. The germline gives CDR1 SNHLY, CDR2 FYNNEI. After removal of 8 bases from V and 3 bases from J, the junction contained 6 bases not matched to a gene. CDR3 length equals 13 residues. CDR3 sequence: CASRDRQKETQYF. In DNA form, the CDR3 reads TGTGCCAGCCGGGACAGACAAAAAGAGACCCAGTACTTC.

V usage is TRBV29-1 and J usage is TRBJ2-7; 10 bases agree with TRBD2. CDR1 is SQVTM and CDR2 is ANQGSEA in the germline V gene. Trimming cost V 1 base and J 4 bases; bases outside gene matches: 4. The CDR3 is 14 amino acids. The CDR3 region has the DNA TGCAGCGTTGAAGTTGCTAGCGGGAGTTACGAGCAGTACTTC. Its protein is CSVEVASGSYEQYF.

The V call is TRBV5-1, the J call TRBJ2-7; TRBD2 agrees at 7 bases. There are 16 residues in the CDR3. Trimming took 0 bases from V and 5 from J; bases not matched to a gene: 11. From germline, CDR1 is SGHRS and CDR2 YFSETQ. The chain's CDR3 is CASSLGAVTSSHEQYF. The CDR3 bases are TGCGCCAGCAGCTTGGGGGCCGTGACTAGCAGCCACGAGCAGTACTTC. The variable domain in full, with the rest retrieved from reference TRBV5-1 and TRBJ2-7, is KAGVTQTPRYLIKTRGQQVTLSCSPISGHRSVSWYQQTPGQGLQFLFEYFSETQRNKGNFPGRFSGRQFSNSRSEMNVSTLELGDSALYLCASSLGAVTSSHEQYFGPGTRLTVT.

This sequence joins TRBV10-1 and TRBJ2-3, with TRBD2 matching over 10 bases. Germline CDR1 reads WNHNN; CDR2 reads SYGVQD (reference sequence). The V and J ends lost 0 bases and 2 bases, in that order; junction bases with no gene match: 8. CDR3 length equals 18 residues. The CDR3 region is CASSESTLAGGNTDTQYF. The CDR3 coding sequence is TGCGCCAGCAGTGAGTCGACATTAGCGGGAGGTAACACAGATACGCAGTATTTT.

The CDR3 loop reads CASSDSGGPYEQYF. As DNA, the CDR3 is TGTGCCAGCAGCGATAGCGGGGGACCCTACGAGCAGTACTTC. The J gene is TRBJ2-7, the V gene TRBV7-9, with 9 positions matching TRBD2. The CDR3 runs to 14 residues. CDR1 is SEHNR and CDR2 is FQNEAQ in the germline V gene (reference sequence). V lost 5 bases to trimming and J lost 2 bases; unmatched junction nucleotides: 4.

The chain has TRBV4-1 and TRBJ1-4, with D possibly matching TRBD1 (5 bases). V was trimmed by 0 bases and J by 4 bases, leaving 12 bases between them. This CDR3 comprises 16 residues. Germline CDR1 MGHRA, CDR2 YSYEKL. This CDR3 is CASSQDLGGYNEKLFF. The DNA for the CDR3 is TGCGCCAGCAGCCAAGATCTCGGGGGGTATAATGAAAAACTGTTTTTT.